This T cell receptor beta chain was sequenced during a study of circulating CD8 cells and anti-PD-1 response in melanoma. On the study more broadly: Six of 13 patients had prior targeted therapy or immunotherapy; seven did not. Response groups: complete/partial responders versus stable/progressive non-responders.

With 4 bases removed from V and 0 bases from J, the gap between germline ends came to 14 bases. The CDR3 covers 15 residues. Germline V gives CDR1 SGHRS, CDR2 YFSETQ. As to this clonotype: The antigen remains undetermined.

Overall study findings and caveats: PD-1 and DPOS subsets showed similar, higher clonality than DNEG. Clonotype sharing was highest between DPOS and TIGIT subsets.

Four subsets defined by PD-1 and/or TIGIT were sorted from live CD3+CD8+TCRalphabeta+ cells. Using roughly 14 ng of total RNA, TCR libraries were made with the QIAseq Immune Repertoire TCR panel. TCRdb re-derived calls from the reads in MiXCR, one entry per CDR3 protein. The data contain over 150 distinct CDR3 sequences, around 5% of them singletons. V is TRBV5-1 and J is TRBJ2-7; tentatively, D is TRBD2 (5 bases). The receptor's source is a human donor with melanoma. The source material was CD8+ T cells from PBMCs, sampled at baseline or after one month of anti-PD-1 therapy (not recorded which). CDR3 nucleotides: TGCGCCAGCAGCCCGGAGGACGCTAGCTCCTACGAGCAGTACTTC. It yields the protein CASSPEDASSYEQYF.